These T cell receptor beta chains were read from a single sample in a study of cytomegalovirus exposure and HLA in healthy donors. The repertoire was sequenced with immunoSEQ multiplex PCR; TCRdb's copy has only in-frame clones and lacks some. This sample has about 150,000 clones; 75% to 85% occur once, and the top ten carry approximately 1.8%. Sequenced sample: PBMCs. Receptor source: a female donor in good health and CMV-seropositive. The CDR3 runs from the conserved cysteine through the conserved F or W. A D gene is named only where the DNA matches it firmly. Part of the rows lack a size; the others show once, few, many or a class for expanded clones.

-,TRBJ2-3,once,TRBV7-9,CASSWSGYGTDTQYF,TGTGCCAGCAGCTGGAGCGGGTACGGCACAGATACGCAGTATTTT
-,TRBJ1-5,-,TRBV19,CASMSYSNQPQHF,TGTGCCAGTATGAGCTATAGCAATCAGCCCCAGCATTTT
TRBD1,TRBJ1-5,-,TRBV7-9,CSSSSHLRDRDGGNQPQHF,TGTTCCAGCAGTTCTCACCTCCGGGACAGGGACGGAGGCAATCAGCCCCAGCATTTT
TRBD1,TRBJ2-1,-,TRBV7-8,CASSEGQARRNEQFF,TGTGCCAGCAGCGAAGGACAGGCTCGACGGAATGAGCAGTTCTTC
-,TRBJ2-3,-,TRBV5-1,CASSLAEASTDTQYF,TGCGCCAGCAGCTTAGCGGAGGCGAGCACAGATACGCAGTATTTT
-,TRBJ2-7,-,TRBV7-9,CASSLAQRDEQYF,TGTGCCAGCAGCTTAGCTCAGCGGGACGAGCAGTACTTC
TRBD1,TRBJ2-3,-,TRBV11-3,CASSLTSLTGGQTDTQYF,TGTGCCAGCAGCCTTACCTCGCTGACAGGGGGTCAAACAGATACGCAGTATTTT
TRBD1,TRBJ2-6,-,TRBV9,CASSEQGSGGANVLTF,TGTGCCAGCAGCGAACAGGGGAGCGGTGGGGCCAACGTCCTGACTTTC
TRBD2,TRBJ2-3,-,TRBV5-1,CASSFPAGVRDTQYF,TGCGCCAGCAGCTTCCCAGCGGGAGTACGGGATACGCAGTATTTT
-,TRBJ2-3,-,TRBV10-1,CASSESTATDTQYF,TGCGCCAGCAGTGAGTCGACAGCCACAGATACGCAGTATTTT
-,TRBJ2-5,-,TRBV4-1,CASSQDAGSKTQYF,TGCGCCAGCAGCCAAGATGCCGGGTCAAAGACCCAGTACTTC
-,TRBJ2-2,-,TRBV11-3,CASSLGTGELFF,TGTGCCAGCAGTCTCGGGACCGGGGAGCTGTTTTTT
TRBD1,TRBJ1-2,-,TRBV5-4,CASSLKGAWGYTF,TGTGCCAGCAGCTTAAAGGGGGCGTGGGGCTACACCTTC
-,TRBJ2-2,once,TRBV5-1,CASSLVAGVDTGELFF,TGCGCCAGCAGCTTGGTGGCAGGGGTTGACACCGGGGAGCTGTTTTTT
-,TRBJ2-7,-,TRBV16,CASSQSPGSYEQYF,TGTGCCAGCAGCCAATCCCCAGGGTCCTACGAGCAGTACTTC
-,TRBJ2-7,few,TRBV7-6,CASSPDLLRAYEQYF,TGTGCCAGCAGCCCGGACTTGCTAAGGGCCTACGAGCAGTACTTC
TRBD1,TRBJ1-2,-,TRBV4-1,CASSQGMGRGRLYGYTF,TGCGCCAGCAGCCAAGGAATGGGCAGGGGGCGACTTTATGGCTACACCTTC
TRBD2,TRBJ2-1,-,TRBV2,CASIMTRLAGGGNEQFF,TGTGCCAGCATCATGACCCGACTAGCGGGAGGAGGCAATGAGCAGTTCTTC
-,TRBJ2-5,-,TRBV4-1,CASSQGGSAQETQYF,TGCGCCAGCAGTCAAGGAGGCTCCGCCCAAGAGACCCAGTACTTC
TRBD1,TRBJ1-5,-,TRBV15,CATSRDLAGQSNQPQHF,TGTGCCACCAGCAGAGATCTGGCGGGACAGAGCAATCAGCCCCAGCATTTT
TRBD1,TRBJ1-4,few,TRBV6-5,CASSYSGTGRLKLFF,TGTGCCAGCAGTTATTCGGGGACAGGGAGGCTAAAACTGTTTTTT
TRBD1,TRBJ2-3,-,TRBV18,CASSPKTRDRVLDTQYF,TGTGCCAGCTCACCTAAAACCCGGGACAGGGTATTGGATACGCAGTATTTT
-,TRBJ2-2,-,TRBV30,CAWSPTANTGELFF,TGTGCCTGGAGCCCGACAGCGAACACCGGGGAGCTGTTTTTT
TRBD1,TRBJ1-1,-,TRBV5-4,CASSYVDRASTEAFF,TGTGCCAGCAGCTACGTGGACAGGGCGAGCACTGAAGCTTTCTTT
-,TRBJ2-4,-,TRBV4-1,CASSQDRTYLAKNIQYF,TGCGCCAGCAGCCAAGATCGGACATACTTAGCCAAAAACATTCAGTACTTC
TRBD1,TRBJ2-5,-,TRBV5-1,CASSFGLTGTVQETQYF,TGCGCCAGCAGTTTTGGTCTGACCGGGACAGTTCAAGAGACCCAGTACTTC
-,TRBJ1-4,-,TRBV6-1,CASSKGLVTNEKLFF,TGTGCCAGCAGTAAAGGGCTAGTAACTAATGAAAAACTGTTTTTT
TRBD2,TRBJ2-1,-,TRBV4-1,CASSQARLAASDEQFF,TGCGCCAGCAGCCAAGCTCGACTAGCGGCGTCGGATGAGCAGTTCTTC
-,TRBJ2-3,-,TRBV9,CASSARGSGSTDTQYF,TGTGCCAGCAGCGCGAGAGGTAGTGGTAGCACAGATACGCAGTATTTT
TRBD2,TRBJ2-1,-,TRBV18,CASSPFIAGEGNEQFF,TGTGCCAGCTCACCATTTATAGCGGGAGAGGGCAATGAGCAGTTCTTC
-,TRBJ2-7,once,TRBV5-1,CASSLGSSYEQYF,TGCGCCAGCAGCTTGGGTAGCTCCTACGAGCAGTACTTC
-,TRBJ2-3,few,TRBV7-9,CASSSTGSDTQYF,TGTGCCAGCAGCTCGACAGGTTCAGATACGCAGTATTTT